The present TCR beta chain was sequenced within a study of blood T cell repertoires in COVID-19. Study context: Sites in the United States, Italy and Spain provided acute and convalescent COVID-19 samples.

As handled by the study authors: By means of reference gene primer amplification, nucleated cell counts were estimated. Sequencing was performed with immunoSEQ multiplex PCR; in TCRdb, only in-frame clones are kept and a portion is missing. V and J calls and clone size are copied from that table; D and trimming were computed from the DNA. The table lists about 150,000 clones, about 86% of them singletons. In its sample, this clone was seen many times. Germline trimming cut 5 bases from V and 5 bases from J; bases unmatched to any gene: 11. Germline loops: CDR1 PRHDT, CDR2 FYEKMQ (reference sequence). The CDR3 contains 16 residues.

The clonotype was recovered from a woman aged 55-70 years with acute or convalescent COVID-19. The sample was peripheral blood. V is TRBV13 and J is TRBJ2-5; the match to TRBD1 covers 10 bases. For the CDR3, the DNA is TGTGCCAGCAGCAAACCCCGGACAGGGGGAGAGGAGACCCAGTACTTC. Protein sequence: CASSKPRTGGEETQYF.